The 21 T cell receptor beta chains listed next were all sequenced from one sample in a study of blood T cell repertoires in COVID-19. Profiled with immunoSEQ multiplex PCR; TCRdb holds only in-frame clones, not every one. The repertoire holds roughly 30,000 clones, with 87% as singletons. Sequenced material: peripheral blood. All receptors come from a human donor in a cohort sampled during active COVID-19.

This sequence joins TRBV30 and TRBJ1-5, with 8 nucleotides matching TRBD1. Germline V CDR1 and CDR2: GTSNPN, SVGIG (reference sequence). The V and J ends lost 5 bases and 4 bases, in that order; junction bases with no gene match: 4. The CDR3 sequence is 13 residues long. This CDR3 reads CAWGQGLNQPQHF. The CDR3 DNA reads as TGTGCCTGGGGACAGGGTCTTAATCAGCCCCAGCATTTT.

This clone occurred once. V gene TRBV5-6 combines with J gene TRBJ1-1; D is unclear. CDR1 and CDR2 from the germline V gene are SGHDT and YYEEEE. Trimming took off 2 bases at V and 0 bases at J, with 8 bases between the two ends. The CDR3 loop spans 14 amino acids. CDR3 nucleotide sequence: TGTGCCAGCAGCTTTTACTTTATGAACACTGAAGCTTTCTTT. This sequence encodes CASSFYFMNTEAFF.

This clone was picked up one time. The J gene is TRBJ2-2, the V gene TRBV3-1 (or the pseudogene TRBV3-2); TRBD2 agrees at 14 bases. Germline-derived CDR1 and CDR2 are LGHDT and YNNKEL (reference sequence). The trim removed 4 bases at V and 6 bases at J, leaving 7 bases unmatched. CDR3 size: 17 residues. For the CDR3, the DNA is TGTGCCAGCAGCCTAGGGACTAGCGGGAGTTTGGCCGGGGAGCTGTTTTTT. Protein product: CASSLGTSGSLAGELFF.

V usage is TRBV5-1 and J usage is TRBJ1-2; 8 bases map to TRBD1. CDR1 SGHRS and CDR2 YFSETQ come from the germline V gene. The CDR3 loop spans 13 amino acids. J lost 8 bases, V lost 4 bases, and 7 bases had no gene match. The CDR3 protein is CASSTRTGNGYTF. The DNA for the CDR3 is TGCGCCAGCAGCACCCGGACAGGGAACGGCTACACCTTC.

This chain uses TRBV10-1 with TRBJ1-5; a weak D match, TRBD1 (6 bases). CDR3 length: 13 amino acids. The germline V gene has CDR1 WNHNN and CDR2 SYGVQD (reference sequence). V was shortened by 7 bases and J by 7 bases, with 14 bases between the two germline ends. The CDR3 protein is CASNIWGHQPQHF. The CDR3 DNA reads TGCGCCAGCAATATATGGGGGCACCAGCCCCAGCATTTT.

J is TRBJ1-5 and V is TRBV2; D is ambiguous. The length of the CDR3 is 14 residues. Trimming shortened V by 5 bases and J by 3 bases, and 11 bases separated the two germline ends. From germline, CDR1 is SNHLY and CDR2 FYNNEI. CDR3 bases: TGTGCCAGCAGTATGAAGCGAGACAATCAGCCCCAGCATTTT. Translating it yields CASSMKRDNQPQHF. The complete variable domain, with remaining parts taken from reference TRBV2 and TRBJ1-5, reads EPEVTQTPSHQVTQMGQEVILRCVPISNHLYFYWYRQILGQKVEFLVSFYNNEISEKSEIFDDQFSVERPDGSNFTLKIRSTKLEDSAMYFCASSMKRDNQPQHFGDGTRLSIL.

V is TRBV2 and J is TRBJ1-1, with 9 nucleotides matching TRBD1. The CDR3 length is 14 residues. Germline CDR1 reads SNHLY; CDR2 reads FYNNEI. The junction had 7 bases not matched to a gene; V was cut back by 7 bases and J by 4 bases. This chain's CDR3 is CASTRTGEGTEAFF. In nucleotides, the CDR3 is TGTGCCAGCACCCGGACAGGGGAGGGCACTGAAGCTTTCTTT. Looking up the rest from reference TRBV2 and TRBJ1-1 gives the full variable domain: EPEVTQTPSHQVTQMGQEVILRCVPISNHLYFYWYRQILGQKVEFLVSFYNNEISEKSEIFDDQFSVERPDGSNFTLKIRSTKLEDSAMYFCASTRTGEGTEAFFGQGTRLTVV.

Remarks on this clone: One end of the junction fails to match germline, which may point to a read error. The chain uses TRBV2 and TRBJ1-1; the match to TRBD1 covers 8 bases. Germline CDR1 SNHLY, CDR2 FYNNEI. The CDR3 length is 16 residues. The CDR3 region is CASREATTGGSLGAFF. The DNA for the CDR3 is TGTGCCAGCAGAGAAGCAACCACAGGGGGTTCATTAGGAGCTTTCTTT.

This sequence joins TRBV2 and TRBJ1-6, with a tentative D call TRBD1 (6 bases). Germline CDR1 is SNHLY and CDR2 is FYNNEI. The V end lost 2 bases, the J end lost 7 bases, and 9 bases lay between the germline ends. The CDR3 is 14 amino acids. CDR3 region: CASSEWTENSPLHF. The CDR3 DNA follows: TGTGCCAGCAGTGAATGGACAGAAAATTCACCCCTCCACTTT.

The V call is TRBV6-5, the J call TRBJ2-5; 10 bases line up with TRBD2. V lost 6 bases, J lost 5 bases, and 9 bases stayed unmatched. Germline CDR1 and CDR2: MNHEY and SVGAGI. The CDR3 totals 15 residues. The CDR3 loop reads CASRASSGSWETQYF. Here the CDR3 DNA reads TGTGCCAGCAGGGCCTCTAGCGGGAGTTGGGAGACCCAGTACTTC.

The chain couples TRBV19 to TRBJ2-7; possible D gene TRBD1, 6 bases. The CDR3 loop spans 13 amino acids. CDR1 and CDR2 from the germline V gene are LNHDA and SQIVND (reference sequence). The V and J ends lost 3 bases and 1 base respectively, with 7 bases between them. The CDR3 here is CASSIDRSYEQYF. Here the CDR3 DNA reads TGTGCCAGTAGTATCGACAGGTCCTACGAGCAGTACTTC. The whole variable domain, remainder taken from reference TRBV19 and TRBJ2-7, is DGGITQSPKYLFRKEGQNVTLSCEQNLNHDAMYWYRQDPGQGLRLIYYSQIVNDFQKGDIAEGYSVSREKKESFPLTVTSAQKNPTAFYLCASSIDRSYEQYFGPGTRLTVT.

The CDR3 DNA is TGTGCCAGTAGTCAACTGGGACACCAGACGACGACTGAAGCTTTCTTT. This sequence encodes CASSQLGHQTTTEAFF. The rearrangement joins TRBV19 to TRBJ1-1; weak D call: TRBD1 (6 bases). This CDR3 is built from 16 residues. Per germline, CDR1 LNHDA and CDR2 SQIVND (reference sequence). Trimming cost V 5 bases and J 5 bases, with 21 bases left between them.

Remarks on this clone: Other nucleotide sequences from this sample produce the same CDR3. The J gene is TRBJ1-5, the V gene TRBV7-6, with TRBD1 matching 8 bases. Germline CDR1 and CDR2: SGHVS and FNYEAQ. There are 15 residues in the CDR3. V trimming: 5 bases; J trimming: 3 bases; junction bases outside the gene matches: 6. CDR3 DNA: TGTGCCAGCAGCCCCCGACAGGGGAACAATCAGCCCCAGCATTTT. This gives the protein CASSPRQGNNQPQHF. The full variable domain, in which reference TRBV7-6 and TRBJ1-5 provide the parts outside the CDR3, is GAGVSQSPRYKVTKRGQDVALRCDPISGHVSLYWYRQALGQGPEFLTYFNYEAQQDKSGLPNDRFSAERPEGSISTLTIQRTEQRDSAMYRCASSPRQGNNQPQHFGDGTRLSIL.

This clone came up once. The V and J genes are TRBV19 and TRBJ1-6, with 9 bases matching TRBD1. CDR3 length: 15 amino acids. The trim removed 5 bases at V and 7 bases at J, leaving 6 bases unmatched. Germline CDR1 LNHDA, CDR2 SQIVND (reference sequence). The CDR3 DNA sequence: TGTGCCAGTAGTCTGCAGGGACAGGGAAATTCACCCCTCCACTTT. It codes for CASSLQGQGNSPLHF.

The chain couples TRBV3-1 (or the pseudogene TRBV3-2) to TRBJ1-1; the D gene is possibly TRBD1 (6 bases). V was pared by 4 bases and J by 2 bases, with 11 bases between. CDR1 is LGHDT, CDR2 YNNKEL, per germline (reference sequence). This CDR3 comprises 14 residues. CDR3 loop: CASSPRTVNTEAFF. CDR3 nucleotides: TGTGCCAGCAGCCCACGGACAGTCAACACTGAAGCTTTCTTT.

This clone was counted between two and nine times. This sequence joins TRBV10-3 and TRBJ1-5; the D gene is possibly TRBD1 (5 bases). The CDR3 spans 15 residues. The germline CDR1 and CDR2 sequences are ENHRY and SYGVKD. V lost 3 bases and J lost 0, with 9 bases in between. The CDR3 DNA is TGTGCCATCAGTGACAGGGTCTATAGCAATCAGCCCCAGCATTTT. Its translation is CAISDRVYSNQPQHF.

DNA of the CDR3: TGTGCCAGTAGTAACCGACTAGCGGGAGGGGAGACCCAGTACTTC. Residues: CASSNRLAGGETQYF. The rearrangement uses TRBV19 and TRBJ2-5, with 14 positions matching TRBD2. The CDR3 has 15 amino acids. V lost 4 bases and J lost 5; bases outside the gene matches: 3. Germline V gives CDR1 LNHDA, CDR2 SQIVND (reference sequence).

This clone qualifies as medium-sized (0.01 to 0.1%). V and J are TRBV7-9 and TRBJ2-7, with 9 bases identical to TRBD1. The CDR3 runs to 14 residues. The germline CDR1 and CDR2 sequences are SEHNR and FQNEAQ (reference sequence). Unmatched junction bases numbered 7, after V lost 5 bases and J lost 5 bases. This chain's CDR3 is CASSHRQGEHEQYF. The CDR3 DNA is TGTGCCAGCAGCCACAGACAGGGGGAACACGAGCAGTACTTC.

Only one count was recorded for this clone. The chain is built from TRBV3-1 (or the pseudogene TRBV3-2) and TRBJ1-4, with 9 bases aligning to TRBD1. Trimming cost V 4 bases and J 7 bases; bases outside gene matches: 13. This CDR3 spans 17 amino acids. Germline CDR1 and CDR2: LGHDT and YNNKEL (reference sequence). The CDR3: CASSLAHTGTGLEKLFF. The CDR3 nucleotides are TGTGCCAGCAGCCTTGCCCACACCGGGACAGGGCTTGAAAAACTGTTTTTT.

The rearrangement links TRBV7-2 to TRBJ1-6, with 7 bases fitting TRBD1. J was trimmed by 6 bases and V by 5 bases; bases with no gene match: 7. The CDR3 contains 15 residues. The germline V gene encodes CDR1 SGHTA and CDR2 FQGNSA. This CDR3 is CASSTWDSPNSPLHF. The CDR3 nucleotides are TGTGCCAGCAGCACGTGGGACAGCCCTAATTCACCCCTCCACTTT. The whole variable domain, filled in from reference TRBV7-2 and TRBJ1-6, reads GAGVSQSPSNKVTEKGKDVELRCDPISGHTALYWYRQSLGQGLEFLIYFQGNSAPDKSGLPSDRFSAERTGGSVSTLTIQRTQQEDSAVYLCASSTWDSPNSPLHFGNGTRLTVT.

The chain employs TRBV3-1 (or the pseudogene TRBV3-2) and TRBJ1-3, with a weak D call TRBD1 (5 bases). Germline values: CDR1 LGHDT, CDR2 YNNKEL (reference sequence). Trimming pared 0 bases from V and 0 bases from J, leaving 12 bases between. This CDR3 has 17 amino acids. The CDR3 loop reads CASSQDLGVDSGNTIYF. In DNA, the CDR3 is TGTGCCAGCAGCCAAGATTTAGGGGTCGACTCTGGAAACACCATATATTTT.